This TCR beta chain was captured by sequencing in a study of post-analysis software for immune sequencing data. Points from the study as a whole: Batch-matched samples strongly co-clustered by F measure. Patients showed TRBV5-6, TRBV5-1 and TRBV20-1 among five TRBV segments more frequent than in controls.

Presence of unique molecular identifiers characterized the TCR beta cDNA libraries. TCRdb called the PCR reads again in MiXCR, with one record for every CDR3 protein. The top ten hold under 5.5% of the sample, which has 250,000 to 300,000 distinct CDR3 sequences, 35% to 40% seen once. A remark on this clonotype: The antigen is undetermined.

CDR1 and CDR2 from the germline V gene are GTSNPN and SVGIG (reference sequence). Trimming left V 2 bases short and J 3 bases short, with 11 bases between. The CDR3 loop spans 14 amino acids. The clonotype comes from a girl aged 5-17 years with multiple sclerosis. The J gene is TRBJ2-1, the V gene TRBV30, with D possibly being TRBD1 (7 bases). The sequenced sample was blood. The CDR3, as DNA: TGTGCCTGGAGTCTTCAGGGGGGCTACAATGAGCAGTTCTTC. It codes for CAWSLQGGYNEQFF.